The 31 T cell receptor beta chains reported below all come from one sample, sequenced in a study of post-analysis software for immune sequencing data. Findings of the study overall: TRBV5-6, TRBV5-1 and TRBV20-1 were among a few TRBV segments more frequent in patients than controls.

Included in the TCR beta cDNA libraries were unique molecular identifiers. From the PCR reads, TCRdb called clonotypes with MiXCR, one entry per CDR3 protein. The profile shows hundreds of thousands of distinct CDR3 sequences, roughly 27% of them singletons. Antigen specificity for these receptors is unknown. Input material: blood. These TCRs come from a girl between 5 and 17 years old with multiple sclerosis.

V and J are TRBV9 and TRBJ2-1; D possibly matches TRBD1 or TRBD2 (9 bases each). CDR1 is SGDLS, CDR2 YYNGEE, per germline. V lost 3 bases to trimming and J lost 7 bases, with 29 bases between them. The CDR3 runs to 19 residues. DNA of the CDR3: TGTGCCAGCAGCGGGACAGGGGAGTTGCGGGAGGGCCGTCCGAATGAGCAGTTCTTC. Translation gives CASSGTGELREGRPNEQFF. The variable domain in full, completed from reference TRBV9 and TRBJ2-1, reads DSGVTQTPKHLITATGQRVTLRCSPRSGDLSVYWYQQSLDQGLQFLIQYYNGEERAKGNILERFSAQQFPDLHSELNLSSLELGDSALYFCASSGTGELREGRPNEQFFGPGTRLTVL.

This clonotype was seen a handful of times. The V and J genes are TRBV6-5 and TRBJ1-5; D is unclear. In germline, CDR1 is MNHEY, CDR2 SVGAGI. The length of the CDR3 is 15 residues. V was trimmed by 8 bases and J by 0 bases, leaving 14 bases between them. This chain's CDR3 is CASLPGRSSNQPQHF. DNA of the CDR3: TGTGCCAGCCTGCCCGGCCGATCTAGCAATCAGCCCCAGCATTTT.

This clonotype was detected only a few times. The chain uses TRBV29-1 and TRBJ2-3; 8 positions agree with TRBD1. V shed 4 bases, J shed 4 bases, and the junction held 10 bases outside the gene matches. The CDR3 loop spans 15 amino acids. Germline CDR1 is SQVTM and CDR2 is ANQGSEA. The CDR3 coding sequence is TGCAGCGTTGCTCCCGGACAGGGAGATCCAGATACGCAGTATTTT. This encodes CSVAPGQGDPDTQYF.

With regard to this clonotype: Compared with germline, one end of the junction differs, possibly owing to a read error. The chain is built from TRBV4-2 and TRBJ2-1, with 8 bases fitting TRBD1. This CDR3 comprises 17 residues. Germline values: CDR1 LGHNA, CDR2 YNFKEQ. CDR3 bases: TGTACCAGCAGCCAAGGGAACAGGGGGTTACAAGGTAGTGAGCAGTTCTTC. This encodes CTSSQGNRGLQGSEQFF.

This clonotype was seen a few times. The chain recombines TRBV2 with TRBJ2-1, with 9 positions matching TRBD2. The CDR3 totals 16 residues. Unmatched junction bases numbered 12, after V lost 8 bases and J lost 4 bases. In germline, CDR1 is SNHLY, CDR2 FYNNEI. DNA for the CDR3: TGTGCCAGCGACCCCCTGACTAGCGGACAATACAATGAGCAGTTCTTC. The encoded protein is CASDPLTSGQYNEQFF.

The J gene is TRBJ2-5, the V gene TRBV3-1; D call uncertain. This CDR3 is 11 amino acids long. CDR1 is LGHDT, CDR2 YNNKEL, per germline (reference sequence). The V end lost 10 bases, the J end lost 5 bases, and 11 bases lay between the germline ends. This CDR3 is CATLGTETQYF. DNA of the CDR3: TGTGCCACCCTGGGCACGGAGACCCAGTACTTC.

The V gene is TRBV10-3, the J gene TRBJ2-1; D is unresolved. Per germline, CDR1 ENHRY and CDR2 SYGVKD. Trimming left V 7 bases short and J 2 bases short, with 15 bases between. The CDR3 consists of 15 residues. The DNA for the CDR3 is TGTGCCATCAACGCCTCCCCTATGACCTACAATGAGCAGTTCTTC. It codes for CAINASPMTYNEQFF.

This CDR3 reads CASSFRRRDRLPDTQYF. The CDR3 nucleotides read TGTGCCAGCAGCTTCAGGCGACGGGACCGCTTGCCAGATACGCAGTATTTT. The V call is TRBV7-2, the J call TRBJ2-3; the D call may be TRBD1 or TRBD2 (5 bases each). V was shortened by 3 bases and J by 4 bases, with 20 bases between the two germline ends. The CDR3 spans 17 residues. The germline gives CDR1 SGHTA, CDR2 FQGNSA.

This clonotype was seen only a few times. V gene TRBV20-1 combines with J gene TRBJ1-2, with 9 bases fitting TRBD1. In germline, CDR1 is DFQATT, CDR2 SNEGSKA (reference sequence). CDR3 length: 12 residues. The V gene end was trimmed by 5 bases and the J gene end by 7 bases; junction bases not matched to a gene: 5. This CDR3 is CSAPTGGGGYTF. The CDR3 DNA follows: TGCAGTGCTCCCACAGGGGGCGGTGGCTACACCTTC.

The V gene is TRBV6-5, the J gene TRBJ2-1; 7 nucleotides agree with TRBD2. Germline loops: CDR1 MNHEY, CDR2 SVGAGI. This CDR3 comprises 16 residues. Trimming cost V 5 bases and J 3 bases; bases outside gene matches: 10. The CDR3 here is CASSRAGWDYYNEQFF. For the CDR3, the DNA is TGTGCCAGCAGTCGAGCGGGGTGGGACTACTACAATGAGCAGTTCTTC.

This clonotype was recorded many times. CDR3 sequence: CASSYPGAGIYEQYF. CDR3 bases: TGTGCCAGCAGTTACCCGGGTGCGGGCATCTACGAGCAGTACTTC. The J gene is TRBJ2-7, the V gene TRBV6-5; possible D gene TRBD2, 5 bases. Trimming took off 2 bases at V and 3 bases at J, with 14 bases between the two ends. This CDR3 comprises 15 residues. Germline V gene sequence: CDR1 MNHEY, CDR2 SVGAGI.

The V gene is TRBV29-1, the J gene TRBJ1-5; D is uncertain. Trimming pared 4 bases from V and 6 bases from J, leaving 10 bases between. The CDR3 consists of 12 residues. Per germline, CDR1 SQVTM and CDR2 ANQGSEA. This CDR3 is CSVGLGSQPQHF. The CDR3 DNA reads as TGCAGCGTTGGTTTGGGCAGTCAGCCCCAGCATTTT. Filled out from reference TRBV29-1 and TRBJ1-5, the complete variable domain reads SAVISQKPSRDICQRGTSLTIQCQVDSQVTMMFWYRQQPGQSLTLIATANQGSEATYESGFVIDKFPISRPNLTFSTLTVSNMSPEDSSIYLCSVGLGSQPQHFGDGTRLSIL.

The chain uses TRBV21-1 and TRBJ2-2; TRBD1, the table's D call, was not compared with the DNA. TRBV21-1 is flagged as a pseudogene. This CDR3 has 16 residues. CDR3 region: CASAGTGGDITGELFF. The DNA of the CDR3 is TGTGCCAGCGCTGGGACAGGGGGCGATATCACCGGGGAGCTGTTTTTT.

The chain carries TRBV5-1 and TRBJ2-5, with a tentative D call TRBD2 (6 bases). Germline V CDR1 and CDR2: SGHRS, YFSETQ. The germline V and J ends were trimmed by 1 base and 5 bases, with 18 bases remaining between them. This CDR3 is built from 16 residues. Written as DNA, the CDR3 is TGCGCCAGCAGCTTGTACCCCATGGGACTGGGGGAGACCCAGTACTTC. Amino acids: CASSLYPMGLGETQYF.

This clonotype was counted only a few times. The rearrangement links TRBV7-2 to TRBJ2-1, with 9 bases that match TRBD2. V lost 5 bases, J lost 1 base, and 6 bases stayed unmatched. The CDR3 has 16 residues. CDR1 is SGHTA and CDR2 is FQGNSA in the germline V gene. CDR3 DNA sequence: TGTGCCAGCAGCCTGGATAGCGGGAGATCCTACAATGAGCAGTTCTTC. This gives the protein CASSLDSGRSYNEQFF.

This clonotype was observed a handful of times. The rearrangement links TRBV20-1 to TRBJ2-3; tentatively, D is TRBD1 (6 bases). V shed 2 bases and J shed 2 bases, with 11 bases lying between them. Germline V CDR1 and CDR2: DFQATT, SNEGSKA (reference sequence). CDR3 length: 14 residues. The DNA for the CDR3 is TGCAGTGCTAGATGGGGGCAACACACAGATACGCAGTATTTT. Its protein is CSARWGQHTDTQYF.

This clonotype has only a few counts. V usage is TRBV29-1 and J usage is TRBJ1-1, with TRBD1 matching 7 bases. The length of the CDR3 is 15 residues. V shed 2 bases, J shed 1 base, and the junction held 7 bases outside the gene matches. Germline V lookup: CDR1 SQVTM, CDR2 ANQGSEA. Written as DNA, the CDR3 is TGCAGCGTTGAACGCAGGGGGAGTCAGAACACTGAAGCTTTCTTT. It encodes CSVERRGSQNTEAFF. Using reference TRBV29-1 and TRBJ1-1 for the parts outside the CDR3, the full variable domain is SAVISQKPSRDICQRGTSLTIQCQVDSQVTMMFWYRQQPGQSLTLIATANQGSEATYESGFVIDKFPISRPNLTFSTLTVSNMSPEDSSIYLCSVERRGSQNTEAFFGQGTRLTVV.

The V and J genes are TRBV12-3 or TRBV12-4 and TRBJ1-3; TRBD1 matches at 8 bases. The CDR3 sequence is 15 residues long. J lost 4 bases, V lost 3 bases, and 5 bases had no gene match. CDR3 sequence (DNA): TGTGCCAGCAGTTTGGACAGGGTAGGAGGAAACACCATATATTTT. Protein: CASSLDRVGGNTIYF.

This clonotype came up a few times. The chain is built from TRBV6-5 and TRBJ1-5; D not resolved. The V end was cut by 6 bases, the J end by 4 bases, with 13 bases between. In germline, CDR1 is MNHEY, CDR2 SVGAGI. This CDR3 spans 14 amino acids. The CDR3, as DNA: TGTGCCAGCAGACCCCTGGGGAGGAATCAGCCCCAGCATTTT. Protein: CASRPLGRNQPQHF.

The chain has TRBV20-1 and TRBJ2-5; D gene ambiguous. The J call may be faulty, since TRBJ2-7 better matches the DNA end. CDR1 and CDR2 from the germline V gene are DFQATT and SNEGSKA (reference sequence). The CDR3 length is 13 residues. The CDR3, as DNA: TGCAGTGCTAGAGATTTTCGCCTAAACGAGCAGTACTTC. Translating gives CSARDFRLNEQYF.

The chain recombines TRBV29-1 with TRBJ1-2, with D perhaps TRBD1 (5 bases). Trimming shortened V by 5 bases and J by 5 bases, and 15 bases separated the two germline ends. Germline-derived CDR1 and CDR2 are SQVTM and ANQGSEA. This CDR3 contains 13 residues. The CDR3 here is CSVRIGGEYGYTF. The CDR3 bases are TGCAGCGTTCGGATCGGGGGGGAATATGGCTACACCTTC.

This clonotype occurred many times. The chain employs TRBV18 and TRBJ2-5; D tentatively reads TRBD1 or TRBD2 (5 bases each). The CDR3 is 14 residues long. The germline V and J ends were trimmed by 3 bases and 5 bases, with 13 bases remaining between them. Looked up from germline, CDR1 is KGHSH and CDR2 is LQKENI. CDR3: CASSPGPREETQYF. The CDR3 nucleotides are TGTGCCAGCTCACCGGGACCCCGCGAGGAGACCCAGTACTTC.

The chain recombines TRBV7-2 with TRBJ2-5, with D possibly being TRBD2 (5 bases). The germline V gene encodes CDR1 SGHTA and CDR2 FQGNSA. CDR3 size: 13 residues. V shed 6 bases and J shed 10 bases, with 18 bases lying between them. CDR3 sequence: CASRGRLHQDQYF. The CDR3 nucleotides are TGTGCCAGCAGAGGGAGACTACATCAAGACCAGTACTTC.

This clonotype was counted between two and nine times. V and J are TRBV29-1 and TRBJ1-1; 10 bases are a match to TRBD1. The germline V gene has CDR1 SQVTM and CDR2 ANQGSEA. The CDR3 covers 14 residues. After removal of 0 bases from V and 10 bases from J, the junction contained 8 bases not matched to a gene. The CDR3: CSVEDVRTGGVAFF. The CDR3 nucleotides are TGCAGCGTTGAAGATGTCAGGACAGGGGGGGTAGCTTTCTTT.

The chain recombines TRBV7-2 with TRBJ2-7, with D perhaps TRBD2 (5 bases). The CDR3 runs 14 residues. Germline V lookup: CDR1 SGHTA, CDR2 FQGNSA. V dropped 6 bases and J dropped 0 bases, with 12 bases sitting between them. The CDR3 DNA is TGTGCCAGCAGGACCACGGGGTCCTCCTACGAGCAGTACTTC. Translation: CASRTTGSSYEQYF.

The chain combines TRBV27 with TRBJ2-2, with D perhaps matching TRBD2 (6 bases). Germline V lookup: CDR1 MNHEY, CDR2 SMNVEV (reference sequence). V gave up 7 bases and J gave up 4 bases, with 13 bases separating them. This CDR3 is 14 amino acids long. The CDR3 region is CASTPLEGTGELFF. As DNA, the CDR3 is TGTGCCAGCACCCCACTGGAGGGCACCGGGGAGCTGTTTTTT.

CDR3 region: CASSLERPGGPYEQYF. CDR3 coding DNA: TGTGCCAGCAGCTTGGAGCGTCCAGGGGGGCCCTACGAGCAGTACTTC. The V call is TRBV5-4, the J call TRBJ2-7; maybe TRBD1 (7 bases). V lost 0 bases and J 2 bases, leaving 15 bases between the germline ends. In germline, CDR1 is SGHNT, CDR2 YYREEE (reference sequence). The CDR3 runs 16 residues.

In DNA form, the CDR3 reads TGTGCCAGCAGTAAATTACAGGGGGGGATAGATACGCAGTATTTT. It encodes CASSKLQGGIDTQYF. The chain combines TRBV6-1 with TRBJ2-3; a weak D match, TRBD1 (8 bases). V was clipped by 5 bases and J by 5 bases, with 17 bases between them. This CDR3 region has 15 residues. Germline V gene data show CDR1 as MNHNS and CDR2 as SASEGT.

The gene calls are TRBV27 and TRBJ2-7, with 7 bases aligning to TRBD1. Germline CDR1 reads MNHEY; CDR2 reads SMNVEV (reference sequence). V trimming: 5 bases; J trimming: 6 bases; junction bases outside the gene matches: 13. There are 15 residues in the CDR3. DNA for the CDR3: TGTGCCAGCAGTCAAAAAATGGACAGGTTTTCCGAGCAGTACTTC. Protein sequence: CASSQKMDRFSEQYF.

The V call is TRBV7-9, the J call TRBJ1-2; TRBD1 matches at 10 bases. The trim removed 4 bases at V and 6 bases at J, leaving 5 bases unmatched. This CDR3 comprises 14 residues. From germline, CDR1 is SEHNR and CDR2 FQNEAQ (reference sequence). This CDR3 reads CASSSGQGDHGYTF. CDR3 nucleotides: TGTGCCAGCAGCTCCGGACAGGGGGATCATGGCTACACCTTC. Full variable domain (missing parts from reference TRBV7-9 and TRBJ1-2): DTGVSQNPRHKITKRGQNVTFRCDPISEHNRLYWYRQTLGQGPEFLTYFQNEAQLEKSRLLSDRFSAERPKGSFSTLEIQRTEQGDSAMYLCASSSGQGDHGYTFGSGTRLTVV.

This clonotype was counted a few times. The gene calls are TRBV20-1 and TRBJ2-1; perhaps TRBD1 as D (6 bases). The CDR3 spans 15 residues. V shed 2 bases and J shed 2 bases, with 13 bases lying between them. CDR1 and CDR2 from the germline V gene are DFQATT and SNEGSKA (reference sequence). The chain's CDR3 is CSARSTGSPYNEQFF. The CDR3 nucleotides are TGCAGTGCTAGATCCACAGGGTCCCCCTACAATGAGCAGTTCTTC.